This TCR beta chain was sequenced in a study of T cell changes during pregnancy in multiple sclerosis. Clones were sequenced by immunoSEQ multiplex PCR, and TCRdb holds only the in-frame ones, with some missing. The sample consists of 100,000 or so clones, more than 90% of them appearing once. The CDR3 is 15 residues long. V was clipped by 5 bases and J by 6 bases, with 15 bases between them. CDR1 is SGHNT and CDR2 is YYREEE in the germline V gene (reference sequence). The source material was peripheral blood, sampled in the second trimester of pregnancy. This chain connects TRBV5-4 to TRBJ1-6, with D possibly matching TRBD1 (6 bases). This receptor was obtained from a female donor with multiple sclerosis, enrolled in a pregnancy study. In DNA form, the CDR3 reads TGTGCCAGCAGGCTCCCGTGGACAGCTAATTCACCCCTCCACTTT. Translating gives CASRLPWTANSPLHF.